Each of the 14 T cell receptor beta chains below was sequenced from the same sample in a study of radiotherapy plus CTLA-4 blockade in lung cancer. Clones were sequenced by immunoSEQ multiplex PCR, and TCRdb holds only the in-frame ones, with some missing. This table has some 73,000 clones, roughly 80% appearing once. Sequences were derived from peripheral blood, sampled from a patient treated with radiotherapy plus ipilimumab. The receptors shown here come from a human donor with non-small cell lung cancer who had stable disease on radiotherapy plus ipilimumab.

The chain is built from TRBV5-4 and TRBJ1-1; D unresolved. Trimming took 0 bases from V and 1 from J, leaving 10 bases between them. Germline V CDR1 and CDR2: SGHNT, YYREEE (reference sequence). CDR3 length equals 15 residues. The CDR3 reads CASSLEGRGNTEAFF. The CDR3 DNA sequence: TGTGCCAGCAGCTTGGAGGGTCGGGGGAACACTGAAGCTTTCTTT.

The gene calls are TRBV11-2 and TRBJ2-5; 14 positions agree with TRBD2. In germline, CDR1 is SGHAT, CDR2 FQNNGV. V lost 1 base, J lost 2 bases, and 9 bases stayed unmatched. The CDR3 consists of 19 residues. The CDR3 region is CASSLGGLAGGNLQETQYF. In nucleotides, the CDR3 is TGTGCCAGCAGCTTAGGTGGACTAGCGGGGGGCAACCTACAAGAGACCCAGTACTTC.

The V call is TRBV18, the J call TRBJ2-5; TRBD1 is a possible D gene (6 bases). Looked up from germline, CDR1 is KGHSH and CDR2 is LQKENI. CDR3 length equals 13 residues. V dropped 8 bases and J dropped 0 bases, with 10 bases sitting between them. The CDR3 here is CASTWTDQETQYF. The CDR3 nucleotides are TGTGCCAGCACTTGGACAGACCAAGAGACCCAGTACTTC.

As DNA, the CDR3 is TGTGCCAGTGGAGTGACGGGCTCCTACAATGAGCAGTTCTTC. The encoded protein is CASGVTGSYNEQFF. This chain joins TRBV19 and TRBJ2-1; no definite D call. V was pared by 8 bases and J by 0 bases, with 11 bases between. The CDR3 is made up of 14 amino acids. CDR1 and CDR2 from the germline V gene are LNHDA and SQIVND (reference sequence).

The CDR3 nucleotides read TGCGCCAGCAGCCAAGGACCAGAGAACACTGAAGCTTTCTTT. Encoded protein: CASSQGPENTEAFF. The V gene is TRBV4-1, the J gene TRBJ1-1; no firm D call. V was shortened by 1 base and J by 1 base, with 7 bases between the two germline ends. There are 14 residues in the CDR3. Germline loops: CDR1 MGHRA, CDR2 YSYEKL.

V and J are TRBV5-1 and TRBJ2-7; a possible D gene is TRBD1 (6 bases). This CDR3 is 13 amino acids long. CDR1 and CDR2 from the germline V gene are SGHRS and YFSETQ. V dropped 1 base and J dropped 6 bases, with 11 bases sitting between them. This chain's CDR3 is CASSLWAGVEQYF. CDR3 nucleotide sequence: TGCGCCAGCAGCTTGTGGGCAGGGGTCGAGCAGTACTTC.

V is TRBV5-1 and J is TRBJ2-5, with 10 positions matching TRBD2. CDR1 is SGHRS and CDR2 is YFSETQ in the germline V gene. The CDR3 spans 18 residues. V trimming: 0 bases; J trimming: 4 bases; junction bases outside the gene matches: 12. CDR3 nucleotide sequence: TGCGCCAGCAGCTTGGCCGGGCTAGCGGGGGCCGGGGGAGAGACCCAGTACTTC. Protein: CASSLAGLAGAGGETQYF.

The V and J genes are TRBV7-8 and TRBJ2-5, with 14 bases fitting TRBD2. This CDR3 has 18 residues. Germline CDR1 reads SGHVS; CDR2 reads FQNEAQ. J was trimmed by 1 base and V by 1 base; bases with no gene match: 5. The CDR3 DNA reads as TGTGCCAGCAGCTTAGGACTAGCGGGGGGGAGACTCCAAGAGACCCAGTACTTC. This sequence encodes CASSLGLAGGRLQETQYF.

The genes are TRBV7-6 and TRBJ2-7; tentative D call: TRBD2 (6 bases). The CDR3 contains 12 residues. V shed 3 bases and J shed 6 bases, with 9 bases lying between them. The V gene's germline CDR1 is SGHVS and CDR2 FNYEAQ. The chain's CDR3 is CASSLARGEQYF. The CDR3 nucleotides read TGTGCCAGCAGCTTGGCGCGGGGCGAGCAGTACTTC.

The rearrangement links TRBV19 to TRBJ2-5; 10 bases map to TRBD1. Unmatched junction bases numbered 5, after V lost 8 bases and J lost 5 bases. Germline lookup yields CDR1 LNHDA and CDR2 SQIVND (reference sequence). The CDR3 totals 13 residues. CDR3 in DNA: TGTGCCAGTCGACAGGGGGCCCGGGAGACCCAGTACTTC. Amino acid sequence: CASRQGARETQYF. The whole variable domain, filled in from reference TRBV19 and TRBJ2-5, reads DGGITQSPKYLFRKEGQNVTLSCEQNLNHDAMYWYRQDPGQGLRLIYYSQIVNDFQKGDIAEGYSVSREKKESFPLTVTSAQKNPTAFYLCASRQGARETQYFGPGTRLLVL.

The chain employs TRBV13 and TRBJ2-1, with 8 bases matching TRBD2. V trimming: 5 bases; J trimming: 4 bases; junction bases outside the gene matches: 10. This CDR3 is 16 amino acids long. Germline CDR1 and CDR2: PRHDT and FYEKMQ (reference sequence). The CDR3 DNA reads TGTGCCAGCAGCAACCAGTTGACGGGAGGGTACAATGAGCAGTTCTTC. It is translated as CASSNQLTGGYNEQFF. The variable domain in full, with the rest retrieved from reference TRBV13 and TRBJ2-1, is AAGVIQSPRHLIKEKRETATLKCYPIPRHDTVYWYQQGPGQDPQFLISFYEKMQSDKGSIPDRFSAQQFSDYHSELNMSSLELGDSALYFCASSNQLTGGYNEQFFGPGTRLTVL.

V usage is TRBV5-6 and J usage is TRBJ1-6; TRBD1 matches at 8 bases. Germline loops: CDR1 SGHDT, CDR2 YYEEEE. The V segment lost 4 bases and the J segment 8 bases; nucleotides outside the gene matches: 8. The CDR3 spans 15 residues. CDR3 DNA sequence: TGTGCCAGCAGCAAAGGGACAGGTAGGGATTCACCCCTCCACTTT. Translated, it gives CASSKGTGRDSPLHF.

The gene calls are TRBV5-1 and TRBJ2-5; 7 nucleotides line up with TRBD1. This CDR3 region has 15 residues. The germline V gene encodes CDR1 SGHRS and CDR2 YFSETQ. V lost 0 bases, J lost 7 bases, and 9 bases stayed unmatched. The CDR3 nucleotides are TGCGCCAGCAGCTTGGCCGACAGGGTTGGGGCGACCCAGTACTTC. This sequence encodes CASSLADRVGATQYF.

V is TRBV15 and J is TRBJ2-7; tentatively, D is TRBD1 or TRBD2 (5 bases each). Germline values: CDR1 LNHNV, CDR2 YYDKDF (reference sequence). Trimming removed 1 base from V and 0 bases from J, with 10 bases in between. The CDR3 covers 15 residues. Here the CDR3 reads CATSRGGVSSYEQYF. CDR3 in DNA: TGTGCCACCAGCAGAGGAGGGGTGAGCTCCTACGAGCAGTACTTC.